The T cell receptor beta chain under discussion was sequenced for a study of blood T cell repertoires in COVID-19. Study in general: COVID-19 samples collected from the United States, Italy and Spain covered acute and convalescent phases. Sample material is recorded as cDNA or gDNA derived from T cells, B-cell-depleted T cells, or PBMCs.

This clone was recorded only once. Authors' analysis steps: The authors estimated nucleated cell counts from reference gene primer amplification. Profiling relied on immunoSEQ multiplex PCR, and the TCRdb table lists in-frame clones only, not all of them. V and J calls and clone size are as listed in that table; D and trimming were resolved from the DNA. The repertoire includes 150,000 or so clones, approximately 90% of them detected once, and over 4.5% sits in the top ten. Germline V gene lookup returns CDR1 LNHNV and CDR2 YYDKDF (reference sequence). The J segment lost 0 bases and the V segment lost 1 base, leaving 7 bases of the junction unmatched. The CDR3 runs to 19 residues.

The rearrangement links TRBV15 to TRBJ2-1; 12 bases map to TRBD2. Sequencing input: peripheral blood. The receptor was isolated from a human donor in a cohort sampled during active COVID-19. The CDR3 reads CATSRVGLAGKSSYNEQFF. CDR3 coding DNA: TGTGCCACCAGCAGAGTGGGACTAGCGGGTAAGAGCTCCTACAATGAGCAGTTCTTC.